This T cell receptor beta chain appears in the sequencing data of a study of vaccination effects on CD4 cells after COVID-19. Deletions cut 4 bases from V and 5 bases from J, with 8 bases between. The CDR3 sequence is 12 residues long. From germline, CDR1 is LGHDT and CDR2 YNNKEL (reference sequence). Sequenced by immunoSEQ multiplex PCR; TCRdb stores in-frame clones only, minus some. The sample yields around 30,000 clones, about 60% seen once. With respect to this clone: What it binds is unknown.

Upon completion of about 10 days in culture, CD4+ T cells were isolated. The chain employs TRBV3-1 (or the pseudogene TRBV3-2) and TRBJ2-5; D is ambiguous. This specimen consisted of CD4+ T cells from PBMCs cultured without peptide, obtained before COVID-19 vaccination. This TCR was recovered from a human donor who received a COVID-19 vaccine. CDR3 in DNA: TGTGCCAGCAGCCCCTGGGGTGAGACCCAGTACTTC. It is translated as CASSPWGETQYF.